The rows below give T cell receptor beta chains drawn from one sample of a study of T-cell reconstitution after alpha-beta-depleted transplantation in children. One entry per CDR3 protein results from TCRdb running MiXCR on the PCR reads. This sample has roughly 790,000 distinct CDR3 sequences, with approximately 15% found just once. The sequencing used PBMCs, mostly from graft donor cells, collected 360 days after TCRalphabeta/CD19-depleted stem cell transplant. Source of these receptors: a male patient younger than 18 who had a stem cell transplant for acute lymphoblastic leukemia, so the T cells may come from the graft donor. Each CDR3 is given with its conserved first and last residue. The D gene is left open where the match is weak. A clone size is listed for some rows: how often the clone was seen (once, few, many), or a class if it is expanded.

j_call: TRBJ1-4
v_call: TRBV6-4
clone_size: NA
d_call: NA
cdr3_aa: CASSPGTTTNEKLFF
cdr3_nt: TGTGCCAGCAGTCCCGGGACAACAACTAATGAAAAACTGTTTTTT

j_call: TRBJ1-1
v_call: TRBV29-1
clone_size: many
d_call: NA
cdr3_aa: CSVEITRVSLNTEAFF
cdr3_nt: TGCAGCGTTGAGATTACCCGGGTTTCCCTGAACACTGAAGCTTTCTTT

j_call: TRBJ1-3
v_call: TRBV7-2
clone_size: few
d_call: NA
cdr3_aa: CASSLQVGPSGNTIYF
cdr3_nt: TGTGCCAGCAGCCTCCAGGTGGGCCCTTCTGGAAACACCATATATTTT

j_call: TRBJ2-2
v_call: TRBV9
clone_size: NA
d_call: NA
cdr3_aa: CASSVGRVGTGELFF
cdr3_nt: TGTGCCAGCAGCGTAGGCAGGGTTGGGACCGGGGAGCTGTTTTTT

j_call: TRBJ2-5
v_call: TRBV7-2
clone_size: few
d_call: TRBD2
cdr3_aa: CASSLGLADSQETQYF
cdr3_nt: TGTGCCAGCAGCTTAGGGCTAGCGGATAGTCAAGAGACCCAGTACTTC

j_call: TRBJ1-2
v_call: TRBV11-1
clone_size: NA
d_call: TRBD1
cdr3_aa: CASSLEGPQGLKTGYGYTF
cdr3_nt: TGTGCCAGCAGCCTCGAGGGCCCACAGGGGCTCAAAACCGGCTATGGCTACACCTTC

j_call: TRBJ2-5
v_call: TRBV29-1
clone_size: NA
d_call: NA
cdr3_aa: CSVEDNGGTQYF
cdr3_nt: TGCAGCGTTGAAGATAATGGGGGGACCCAGTACTTC

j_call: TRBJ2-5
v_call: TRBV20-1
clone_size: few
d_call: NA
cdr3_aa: CSAPTGAQETQYF
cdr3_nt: TGCAGTGCTCCTACGGGGGCCCAAGAGACCCAGTACTTC

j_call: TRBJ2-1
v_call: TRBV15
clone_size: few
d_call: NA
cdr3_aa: CATSRDLLGGTGLWQFF
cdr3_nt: TGTGCCACCAGCAGAGATCTGTTAGGCGGGACGGGCCTCTGGCAGTTCTTC

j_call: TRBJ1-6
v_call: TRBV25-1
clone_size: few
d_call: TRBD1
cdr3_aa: CASSHRTGEVDSPLHF
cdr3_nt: TGTGCCAGCAGTCACCGGACAGGGGAAGTGGATTCACCCCTCCACTTT

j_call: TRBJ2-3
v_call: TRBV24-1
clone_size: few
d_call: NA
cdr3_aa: CAIGEGDTQYF
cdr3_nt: TGTGCCATCGGAGAAGGGGATACGCAGTATTTT

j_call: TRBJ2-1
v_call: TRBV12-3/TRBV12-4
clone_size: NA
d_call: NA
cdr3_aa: CASSLGELNEQFF
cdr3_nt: TGTGCCAGCAGTTTGGGGGAGTTAAATGAGCAGTTCTTC

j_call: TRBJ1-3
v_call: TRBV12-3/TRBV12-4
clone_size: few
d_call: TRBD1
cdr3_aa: CASSFAGGAGNTIYF
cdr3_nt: TGTGCCAGCAGTTTTGCAGGGGGTGCTGGAAACACCATATATTTT

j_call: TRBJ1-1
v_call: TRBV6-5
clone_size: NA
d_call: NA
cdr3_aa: CASSYSPPRNTEAFF
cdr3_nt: TGTGCCAGCAGTTACTCTCCACCTCGGAACACTGAAGCTTTCTTT

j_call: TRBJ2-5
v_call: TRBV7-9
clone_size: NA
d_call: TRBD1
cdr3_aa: CASRKQGAQQETQYF
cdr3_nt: TGTGCCAGCAGGAAACAGGGGGCGCAGCAAGAGACCCAGTACTTC

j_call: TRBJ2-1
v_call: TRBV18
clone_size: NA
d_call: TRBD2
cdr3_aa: CASSPLMTSGSMAEQFF
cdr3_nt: TGTGCCAGCTCACCACTTATGACTAGCGGGAGCATGGCTGAGCAGTTCTTC

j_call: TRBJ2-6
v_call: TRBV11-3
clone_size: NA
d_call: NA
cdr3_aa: CASSAGIGANVLTF
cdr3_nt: TGTGCCAGCAGCGCAGGGATAGGGGCCAACGTCCTGACTTTC

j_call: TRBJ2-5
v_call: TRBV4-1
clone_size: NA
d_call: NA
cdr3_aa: CASSLLAPSQETQYF
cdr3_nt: TGCGCCAGCAGCCTTCTAGCGCCCTCTCAAGAGACCCAGTACTTC

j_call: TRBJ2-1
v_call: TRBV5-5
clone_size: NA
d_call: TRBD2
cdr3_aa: CASSPIAGGLDEQFF
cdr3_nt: TGTGCCAGCAGCCCAATAGCGGGAGGGCTCGATGAGCAGTTCTTC

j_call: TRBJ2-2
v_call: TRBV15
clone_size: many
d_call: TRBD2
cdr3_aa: CATTRTSGSNTGELFF
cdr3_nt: TGTGCCACCACTAGGACTAGCGGTTCGAACACCGGGGAGCTGTTTTTT

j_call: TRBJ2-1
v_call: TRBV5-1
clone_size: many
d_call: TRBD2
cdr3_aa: CASCSLAGVRGEQFF
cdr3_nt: TGCGCCAGCTGTTCCCTAGCGGGAGTACGTGGTGAGCAGTTCTTC

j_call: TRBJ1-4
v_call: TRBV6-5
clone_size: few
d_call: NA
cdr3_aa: CASSYVATNEKLFF
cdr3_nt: TGTGCCAGCAGTTACGTGGCAACTAATGAAAAACTGTTTTTT

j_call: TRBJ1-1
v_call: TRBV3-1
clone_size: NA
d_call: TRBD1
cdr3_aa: CASSQGPDRATEAFF
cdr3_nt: TGTGCCAGCAGCCAAGGACCGGACAGGGCCACTGAAGCTTTCTTT

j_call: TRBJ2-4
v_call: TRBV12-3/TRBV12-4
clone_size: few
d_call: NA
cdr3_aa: CASLGLTNIQYF
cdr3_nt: TGTGCCAGCCTGGGACTTACAAACATTCAGTACTTC

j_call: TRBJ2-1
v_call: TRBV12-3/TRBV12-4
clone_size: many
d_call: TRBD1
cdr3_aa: CASSSGQGGNNEQFF
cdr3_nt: TGTGCCAGCAGTTCTGGACAGGGGGGCAACAATGAGCAGTTCTTC

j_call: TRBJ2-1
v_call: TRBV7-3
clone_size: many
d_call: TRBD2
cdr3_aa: CASSLSSGGYNEQFF
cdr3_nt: TGTGCCAGCAGCTTAAGTAGCGGGGGGTACAATGAGCAGTTCTTC

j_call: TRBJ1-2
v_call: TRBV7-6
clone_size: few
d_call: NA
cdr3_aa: CASAAGPNYGYTF
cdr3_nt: TGTGCCAGCGCGGCCGGGCCTAACTATGGCTACACCTTC

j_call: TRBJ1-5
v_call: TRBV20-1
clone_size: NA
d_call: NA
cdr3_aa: CSASGGPEGGPQHF
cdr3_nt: TGCAGTGCTAGCGGGGGGCCCGAAGGGGGACCCCAGCATTTT

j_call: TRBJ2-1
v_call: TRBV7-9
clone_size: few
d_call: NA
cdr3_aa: CASSPSGGTKYNEQFF
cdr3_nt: TGTGCCAGCAGCCCGTCCGGAGGCACCAAATACAATGAGCAGTTCTTC

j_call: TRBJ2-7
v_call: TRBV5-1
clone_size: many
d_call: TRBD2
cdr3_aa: CASSLGHSGRVSVYEQYF
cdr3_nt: TGCGCCAGCAGCTTAGGTCATAGCGGGAGGGTCTCCGTCTACGAGCAGTACTTC

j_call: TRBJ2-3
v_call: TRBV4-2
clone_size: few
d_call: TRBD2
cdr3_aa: CASSQSLGRSDTQYF
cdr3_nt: TGTGCCAGCAGCCAATCGCTCGGGAGGTCAGATACGCAGTATTTT

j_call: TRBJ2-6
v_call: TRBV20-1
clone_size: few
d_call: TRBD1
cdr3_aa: CSARRDRVTGANVLTF
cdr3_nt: TGCAGTGCGCGCCGGGACAGGGTCACTGGGGCCAACGTCCTGACTTTC

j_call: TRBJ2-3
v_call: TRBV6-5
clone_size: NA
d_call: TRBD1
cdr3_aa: CASSYSIVGTGATDTQYF
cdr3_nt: TGTGCCAGCAGTTACTCGATTGTCGGGACAGGGGCCACAGATACGCAGTATTTT

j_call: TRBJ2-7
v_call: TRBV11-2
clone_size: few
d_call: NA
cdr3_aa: CASSALRGAGYEQYF
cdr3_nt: TGTGCCAGCAGCGCACTCCGAGGCGCTGGCTACGAGCAGTACTTC

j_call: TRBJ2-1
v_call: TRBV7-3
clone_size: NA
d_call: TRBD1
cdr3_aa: CASSFHGQGKDEQFF
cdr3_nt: TGTGCCAGCAGCTTTCATGGACAGGGGAAGGATGAGCAGTTCTTC

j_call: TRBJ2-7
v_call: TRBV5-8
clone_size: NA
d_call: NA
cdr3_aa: CASSSEEWVAYEQYF
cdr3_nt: TGTGCCAGCAGCTCCGAGGAGTGGGTCGCCTACGAGCAGTACTTC

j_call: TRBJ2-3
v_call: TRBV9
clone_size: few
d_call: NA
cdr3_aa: CASSAWGVPDTQYF
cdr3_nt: TGTGCCAGCAGCGCGTGGGGGGTTCCAGATACGCAGTATTTT

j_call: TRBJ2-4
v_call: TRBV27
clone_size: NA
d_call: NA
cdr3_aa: CASGRAAKNIQYF
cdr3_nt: TGTGCCAGCGGAAGGGCAGCCAAAAACATTCAGTACTTC

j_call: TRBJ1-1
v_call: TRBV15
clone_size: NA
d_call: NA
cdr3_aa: CATSREGGTEAFF
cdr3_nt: TGTGCCACCAGCAGAGAAGGGGGAACTGAAGCTTTCTTT

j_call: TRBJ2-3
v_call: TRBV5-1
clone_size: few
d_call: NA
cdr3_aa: CASSELRAADTQYF
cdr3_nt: TGCGCCAGCAGTGAACTCCGGGCCGCAGATACGCAGTATTTT

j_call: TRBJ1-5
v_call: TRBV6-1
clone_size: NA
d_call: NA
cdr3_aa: CASSVGPRNQPQHF
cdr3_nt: TGTGCCAGCTCCGTCGGGCCTCGTAATCAGCCCCAGCATTTT

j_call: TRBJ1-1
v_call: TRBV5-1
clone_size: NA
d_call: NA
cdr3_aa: CASSLGPGVGTEAFF
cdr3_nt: TGCGCCAGCTCCCTGGGTCCGGGAGTGGGCACTGAAGCTTTCTTT

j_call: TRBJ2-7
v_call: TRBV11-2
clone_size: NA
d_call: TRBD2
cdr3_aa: CASSSWTSESSYEQYF
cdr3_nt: TGTGCCAGCAGCTCCTGGACTAGCGAGAGCTCCTACGAGCAGTACTTC

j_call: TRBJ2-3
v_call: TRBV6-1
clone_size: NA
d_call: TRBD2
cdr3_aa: CASVSGSTADTQYF
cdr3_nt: TGTGCCAGCGTAAGCGGGAGTACGGCAGATACGCAGTATTTT

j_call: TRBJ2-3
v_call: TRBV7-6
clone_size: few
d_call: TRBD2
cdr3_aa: CASSGTSALQTSTDTQYF
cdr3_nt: TGTGCCAGCAGTGGGACTAGCGCTCTCCAAACTAGCACAGATACGCAGTATTTT